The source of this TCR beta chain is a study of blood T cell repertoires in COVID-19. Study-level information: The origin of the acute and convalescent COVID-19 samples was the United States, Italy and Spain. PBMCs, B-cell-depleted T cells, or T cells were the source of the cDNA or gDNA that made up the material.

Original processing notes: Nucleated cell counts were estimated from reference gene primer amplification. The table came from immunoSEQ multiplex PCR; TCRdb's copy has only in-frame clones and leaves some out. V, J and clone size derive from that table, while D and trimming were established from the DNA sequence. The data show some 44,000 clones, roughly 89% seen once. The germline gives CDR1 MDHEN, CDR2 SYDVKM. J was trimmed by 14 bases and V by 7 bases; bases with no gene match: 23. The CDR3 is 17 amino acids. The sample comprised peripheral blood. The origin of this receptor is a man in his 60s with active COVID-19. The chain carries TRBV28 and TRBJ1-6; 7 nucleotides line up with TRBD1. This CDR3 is CASKSNSRQGPHRALHF. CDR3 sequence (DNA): TGTGCCAGCAAATCCAACTCGAGACAGGGCCCTCATAGGGCCCTCCACTTT.